One T cell receptor beta chain is described in this entry. The target of this receptor is not known. No quality values exist for individual bases; no much larger clone is one base distant. This sample is drawn from a study of OX40 agonist ivuxolimab in advanced cancers. As for the study more broadly: Ivuxolimab was a fully human IgG2 agonistic monoclonal antibody targeting the costimulatory receptor OX40 (CD134). Prior anti-PD-1, anti-PD-L1 or anti-CTLA-4 therapy was permitted, and checkpoint inhibitors had been received by around 40% of dose-escalation patients. Among the roughly 52 dose-escalation patients, 19 had hepatocellular carcinoma, about 15 melanoma, 9 renal cell carcinoma and 9 head and neck cancer. In the dose-escalation cohort, over 65% of patients were male, and the mean age was approximately 55 years, with a range of 23 to 79. The paper reports the monotherapy dose-escalation portion (N of about 54 patients) of the phase I ivuxolimab trial. Intravenous ivuxolimab was administered to patients every 2 weeks at six dose levels: 0.01, 0.1, 0.3, 1.5, 3 and 10 mg/kg. Peripheral TCRbeta sequencing was intended to test whether TCR sequence diversity was altered and clonal T-cell expansion was caused by ivuxolimab. Partial responses were achieved by three dose-escalation patients, of whom one had hepatocellular carcinoma and two had cutaneous melanoma.

Patients with a history of autoimmune disease or receiving systemic immunosuppression were excluded from the trial. In every dose cohort, peripheral blood was drawn for TCR sequencing at baseline, cycle 4 day 1, and cycle 7 day 1. Samples came from an open-label, multicenter, first-in-human phase I dose-escalation trial of ivuxolimab. Adults with locally advanced or metastatic melanoma, renal cell, hepatocellular, or head and neck squamous cell carcinoma were enrolled in the trial. Before TCR sequencing, CD4+ and CD8+ T cells were separately sorted from peripheral blood. The CDR3 covers 15 residues, taking in both the cysteine and the phenylalanine. CDR3 DNA is the only sequence kept; it has 45 bases, read in frame from the first base. V and J lose 1 base and 4 bases, and a span of 14 bases separates them. Via the germline V gene, CDR1 is SGHTA and CDR2 FQGNSA. Overall study outcomes, separate from this receptor: In the 0.1-3.0 mg/kg groups, partial responders had among the lowest normalized peripheral clonal expansion, particularly in CD8+ T cells. Antigen specificity was not determined for the clonally expanded peripheral T cells. At doses of 0.1 to 3.0 mg/kg, clonal expansion of both CD4+ and CD8+ T cells in blood was seen between baseline and week 6. Low levels of normalized T-cell clonal expansion were also shown by some nonresponding patients. After ivuxolimab, expanded clones were on average more numerous among CD8+ T cells than among CD4+ T cells.

To sequence the TCRbeta CDR3 region, genomic DNA was isolated from the sorted cells. The immunoSEQ Assay was used for sequencing of TCRbeta CDR3 regions. Sourced from immuneACCESS, this table was stored by TCRdb with only in-frame sequences that have V and J called. A share of the clones is absent; for the studies checked, an unresolved V gene accounts for under half, and the remainder has no known explanation. The sample contains tens of thousands of clones, around nine tenths of them found a single time. Jointly, the top ten make up around 2.6% of the sample. The source is an adult with an advanced solid tumor such as melanoma, head and neck, liver or kidney cancer. The material sequenced was CD4+ or CD8+ T cells sorted from blood, taken in a trial of the OX40 agonist ivuxolimab. The rearrangement combines TRBV7-2 with TRBJ2-7, with the D call perhaps TRBD1 or TRBD2, as 5 bases match in each case. The DNA sequence reads TGTGCCAGCAGCTTAGAAGAGGGGAGAAGGTACGAGCAGTACTTC. Translated, this is CASSLEEGRRYEQYF. Where the CDR3 stops, the reference TRBV7-2 and TRBJ2-7 genes take over; the full variable domain is GAGVSQSPSNKVTEKGKDVELRCDPISGHTALYWYRQSLGQGLEFLIYFQGNSAPDKSGLPSDRFSAERTGGSVSTLTIQRTQQEDSAVYLCASSLEEGRRYEQYFGPGTRLTVT.